The 25 T cell receptor beta chains below all came from one sample that was sequenced in a study of blood T cells in healthy people across ages. Then a second PCR, running roughly 7 to 11 cycles, was carried out with a sample-barcoded 5' primer and a J-beta primer mix. TCRdb re-derived calls from the 5' RACE reads in MiXCR, one entry per CDR3 protein. The table includes hundreds of thousands of distinct CDR3 sequences, over 45% detected once. The sequenced sample was blood. Receptors originate from a woman aged 60-75 years in good health.

V and J are TRBV7-9 and TRBJ2-1; TRBD2 might be the D (5 bases). The CDR3 spans 16 residues. The V and J ends lost 0 bases and 6 bases respectively, with 15 bases between them. Per the germline V gene, CDR1 is SEHNR and CDR2 is FQNEAQ (reference sequence). Written as DNA, the CDR3 is TGTGCCAGCAGCTTAGCAGCGGCGGATCACTTCAATGAGCAGTTCTTC. This codes for CASSLAAADHFNEQFF.

The V call is TRBV5-6, the J call TRBJ2-5, with a tentative D call TRBD2 (6 bases). Trimming cost V 2 bases and J 5 bases, with 28 bases left between them. CDR1 and CDR2 (germline): SGHDT, YYEEEE. This CDR3 has 19 residues. CDR3 in DNA: TGTGCCAGCAGCTTATATATAGGGTGGAAGCGGGCAAAAGGGGAGACCCAGTACTTC. Translating it yields CASSLYIGWKRAKGETQYF.

V usage is TRBV28 and J usage is TRBJ1-2; D not resolved. The CDR3 extends over 15 amino acids. Germline lookup yields CDR1 MDHEN and CDR2 SYDVKM. V shed 6 bases and J shed 8 bases, with 22 bases lying between them. CDR3 nucleotides: TGTGCCAGCAGCCCTCCTGGCGGCCAAATCCGGGGCTACACCTTC. Translating gives CASSPPGGQIRGYTF.

The rearrangement joins TRBV6-4 to TRBJ2-1; 13 nucleotides agree with TRBD2. The V gene end was trimmed by 6 bases and the J gene end by 5 bases; junction bases not matched to a gene: 4. Germline V gives CDR1 MRHNA, CDR2 SNTAGT. The CDR3 runs to 15 residues. For the CDR3, the DNA is TGTGCCAGCAGCGAGGGACTAGCGGGGAACAATGAGCAGTTCTTC. Translation gives CASSEGLAGNNEQFF.

This clonotype was observed a handful of times. J is TRBJ2-1 and V is TRBV20-1; no clear D gene. V gave up 3 bases and J gave up 3 bases, with 9 bases separating them. The CDR3 extends over 13 amino acids. CDR1 is DFQATT, CDR2 SNEGSKA, per germline (reference sequence). The CDR3 reads CSASEVRYNEQFF. The CDR3 DNA reads as TGCAGTGCTAGTGAGGTCCGCTACAATGAGCAGTTCTTC.

This clonotype has only a few counts. The chain combines TRBV20-1 with TRBJ2-5; D tentatively reads TRBD1 or TRBD2 (5 bases each). The DNA end is a closer match to TRBJ2-7, so the J assignment may be wrong. Germline assignment: CDR1 DFQATT and CDR2 SNEGSKA (reference sequence). The CDR3 length is 15 residues. CDR3 region: CSAKRDGDWGSEQYF. CDR3 coding DNA: TGCAGTGCTAAAAGGGATGGGGATTGGGGGAGCGAGCAGTACTTC.

In DNA form, the CDR3 reads TGCAGTGCTCCGGGCGGCAGGAGTTTTATGGACACTGAAGCTTTCTTT. Translating it yields CSAPGGRSFMDTEAFF. V usage is TRBV20-1 and J usage is TRBJ1-1; no clear D gene. The germline V gene encodes CDR1 DFQATT and CDR2 SNEGSKA (reference sequence). CDR3 length: 16 residues. The ends were cut back, 5 bases at V and 3 bases at J, with 22 bases in the middle.

This clonotype was counted many times. The chain recombines TRBV7-2 with TRBJ2-5; D is unclear. The last part of the DNA fits TRBJ2-7 better; the J call may be wrong. The CDR3 has 13 residues. The germline V gene has CDR1 SGHTA and CDR2 FQGNSA. The CDR3: CASSLDRNGEQYF. CDR3 DNA: TGTGCCAGCAGCTTAGATCGGAACGGCGAGCAGTACTTC.

This clonotype was seen once. The junction differs from germline at one of its ends, possibly a read error. This rearrangement joins TRBV9 to TRBJ2-1; unclear D gene. The CDR3 is 12 residues long. Per germline, CDR1 SGDLS and CDR2 YYNGEE. CDR3 in DNA: TGCACAACATCAAAGACCTACAATGAGCAGTTCTTC. Translated: CTTSKTYNEQFF.

This clonotype was recorded a few times. The CDR3 protein is CASSQVDLSSYNSPLHF. The DNA for the CDR3 is TGTGCCAGCAGCCAAGTGGATCTCAGCTCCTATAATTCACCCCTCCACTTT. The chain recombines TRBV14 with TRBJ1-6; D call uncertain. The CDR3 spans 17 residues. The germline V gene has CDR1 SGHDN and CDR2 FVKESK. V lost 1 base and J 0 bases, leaving 10 bases between the germline ends.

CDR3 DNA sequence: TGTGCCAGCAGCTATGGACTAGCCTACGAGCAGTACTTC. Protein product: CASSYGLAYEQYF. The rearrangement links TRBV7-2 to TRBJ2-5, with 7 nucleotides matching TRBD2. The end of the DNA fits TRBJ2-7 better, so the J call may be wrong. Per the germline V gene, CDR1 is SGHTA and CDR2 is FQGNSA. The CDR3 is made up of 13 amino acids.

The sample holds a few counts of this clonotype. The chain has TRBV24-1 and TRBJ2-1, with 14 positions matching TRBD2. This CDR3 has 13 residues. V shed 7 bases, J shed 10 bases, and the junction held 2 bases outside the gene matches. Germline CDR1 and CDR2: KGHDR and SFDVKD. The CDR3 sequence: CATRTSGREEQFF. The CDR3 coding sequence is TGTGCCACCAGGACTAGCGGGAGGGAGGAGCAGTTCTTC.

This chain uses TRBV24-1 with TRBJ2-7, with 8 nucleotides matching TRBD1. In germline, CDR1 is KGHDR, CDR2 SFDVKD. J lost 0 bases, V lost 2 bases, and 2 bases had no gene match. This CDR3 is built from 15 residues. As DNA, the CDR3 is TGTGCCACCAGTGATTCGACAGGGGCCTCCTACGAGCAGTACTTC. Translated: CATSDSTGASYEQYF.

The chain carries TRBV18 and TRBJ2-5, with D tentatively TRBD1 (6 bases). The end of the DNA aligns better with TRBJ2-7, so the J call may be wrong. The CDR3 consists of 13 residues. Germline V gives CDR1 KGHSH, CDR2 LQKENI. This chain's CDR3 is CASSPTGLYEQYF. The CDR3, as DNA: TGTGCCAGCTCACCGACAGGCCTCTACGAGCAGTACTTC.

The V and J genes are TRBV27 and TRBJ2-7; 9 nucleotides align to TRBD2. The J segment lost 0 bases and the V segment lost 6 bases, leaving 15 bases of the junction unmatched. The CDR3 has 18 residues. The V gene's germline CDR1 is MNHEY and CDR2 SMNVEV (reference sequence). The CDR3 bases are TGTGCCAGCAGCTTTAGCGGGAGAACAGCATTTATCTCCTACGAGCAGTACTTC. Translated: CASSFSGRTAFISYEQYF.

V usage is TRBV28 and J usage is TRBJ2-5, with D hard to call. CDR1 is MDHEN, CDR2 SYDVKM, per germline. The CDR3 spans 17 residues. V was cut by 2 bases and J by 5 bases, with 21 bases left in between. In DNA, the CDR3 is TGTGCCAGCAGTTTAACCCCCCTCGGGTCTTCCGCGGAGACCCAGTACTTC. It translates to CASSLTPLGSSAETQYF.

The chain links TRBV7-2 to TRBJ2-3, with a weak D call TRBD2 (6 bases). The germline gives CDR1 SGHTA, CDR2 FQGNSA. The CDR3 covers 15 residues. Trimming stripped 2 bases from V and 3 bases from J, with 12 bases between. CDR3 amino acids: CASSLISLATDTQYF. In DNA form, the CDR3 reads TGTGCCAGCAGCTTAATTTCACTAGCTACAGATACGCAGTATTTT.

The count of this clonotype is one. The genes are TRBV4-1 and TRBJ2-1; D assignment may be TRBD1 or TRBD2 (5 bases each). Germline V gives CDR1 MGHRA, CDR2 YSYEKL. The germline V and J ends were trimmed by 0 bases and 3 bases, with 15 bases remaining between them. This CDR3 region has 17 residues. The CDR3 is CASSQEGSARGYNEQFF. The CDR3 DNA reads as TGCGCCAGCAGCCAAGAAGGAAGCGCGAGGGGCTACAATGAGCAGTTCTTC.

The V and J genes are TRBV28 and TRBJ1-2; 7 nucleotides line up with TRBD1. V shed 8 bases and J 2 bases; nucleotides not matched to a gene: 11. Germline V CDR1 and CDR2: MDHEN, SYDVKM. The CDR3 has 15 residues. Here the CDR3 reads CASGYGTAENYGYTF. CDR3 nucleotides: TGTGCCAGCGGGTACGGGACAGCCGAAAACTATGGCTACACCTTC.

The chain is built from TRBV5-1 and TRBJ2-3; TRBD2 aligns across 9 bases. The CDR3 extends over 16 amino acids. Germline V lookup: CDR1 SGHRS, CDR2 YFSETQ. The V and J ends lost 5 bases and 3 bases, in that order; junction bases with no gene match: 10. The CDR3, as DNA: TGCGCCAGCAGTTCGGGGGGCGGACTAGCGACAGATACGCAGTATTTT. Translating it yields CASSSGGGLATDTQYF.

This chain connects TRBV7-9 to TRBJ2-1; 8 bases line up with TRBD1. The CDR3 extends over 15 amino acids. From germline, CDR1 is SEHNR and CDR2 FQNEAQ (reference sequence). With 2 bases clipped from V and 8 bases from J, the junction kept 8 bases outside the gene matches. CDR3: CASSLWQGARDEQFF. For the CDR3, the DNA is TGTGCCAGCAGCTTATGGCAGGGGGCTAGGGATGAGCAGTTCTTC.

This clonotype came up once. The V and J genes are TRBV10-3 and TRBJ2-5; TRBD2 matches 10 bases. Germline CDR1 is ENHRY and CDR2 is SYGVKD. This CDR3 has 14 amino acids. With 11 bases clipped from V and 11 bases from J, the junction kept 17 bases outside the gene matches. The CDR3 DNA follows: TGTGCCGCCACCCCCGGGACTAGCGTCCATGAGCAGTACTTC. Its protein is CAATPGTSVHEQYF.

The chain joins TRBV29-1 to TRBJ1-4; TRBD1 aligns across 7 bases. The CDR3 is 16 amino acids. With 1 base clipped from V and 3 bases from J, the junction kept 8 bases outside the gene matches. Germline-derived CDR1 and CDR2 are SQVTM and ANQGSEA. The CDR3 reads CSVEARTGPANEKLFF. The CDR3 coding sequence is TGCAGCGTTGAAGCACGGACAGGCCCGGCTAATGAAAAACTGTTTTTT.

On this clonotype: An end of the junction differs from the germline gene, which may be a read error. The chain is built from TRBV20-1 and TRBJ2-7; TRBD2 is a possible D gene (5 bases). CDR1 and CDR2 (germline): DFQATT, SNEGSKA (reference sequence). This CDR3 spans 14 amino acids. CDR3 coding DNA: TGTAGTGCTAGGTTTGGGAGAGCCCAAGGCGAGCAGTACTTC. It specifies CSARFGRAQGEQYF.

V gene TRBV20-1 combines with J gene TRBJ1-1; weak D call: TRBD1 (6 bases). The germline V and J ends were trimmed by 6 bases and 2 bases, with 16 bases remaining between them. From germline, CDR1 is DFQATT and CDR2 SNEGSKA (reference sequence). The CDR3 is 14 amino acids. The CDR3 region has the DNA TGCAGTGCGCATTCCGGGACACTCAACACTGAAGCTTTCTTT. This gives the protein CSAHSGTLNTEAFF.